These 7 T cell receptor beta chains were sequenced from one sample in a study of T cells in localized non-small cell lung cancer. Assay used: immunoSEQ multiplex PCR; TCRdb lists only in-frame clones, some missing. The sample includes tens of thousands of clones, 65% to 85% of them seen just once. Sequenced material: peripheral blood, taken before any cancer treatment. Receptors were obtained from an older female donor with stage I lung adenocarcinoma.

This rearrangement joins TRBV11-3 to TRBJ2-3, with 13 bases aligning to TRBD2. The CDR3 sequence is 16 residues long. Trimming cost V 5 bases and J 4 bases; bases outside gene matches: 6. CDR1 and CDR2 (germline): SGHNT, YENEEA. The CDR3 DNA reads as TGTGCCAGCAGCCCTGGACTAGCGGGAGCGGCAGATACGCAGTATTTT. It encodes CASSPGLAGAADTQYF.

This chain links TRBV5-8 with TRBJ2-3; D call uncertain. The CDR3 loop spans 11 amino acids. CDR1 and CDR2 from the germline V gene are SGHTS and YDEGEE. The V end lost 1 base, the J end lost 3 bases, and 0 bases lay between the germline ends. The CDR3 DNA reads as TGTGCCAGCAGCTTGACAGATACGCAGTATTTT. Translated: CASSLTDTQYF.

The chain is built from TRBV7-8 and TRBJ2-7; D remains unclear. The CDR3 contains 15 residues. CDR1 is SGHVS, CDR2 FQNEAQ, per germline. The V end was cut by 5 bases, the J end by 2 bases, with 16 bases between. The CDR3 bases are TGTGCCAGCAGCCGACCGGGTTTAGGTGCCTACGAGCAGTACTTC. This sequence encodes CASSRPGLGAYEQYF.

The chain carries TRBV19 and TRBJ1-1, with D hard to call. Trimming shortened V by 8 bases and J by 1 base, and 23 bases separated the two germline ends. Per germline, CDR1 LNHDA and CDR2 SQIVND (reference sequence). CDR3 length: 17 amino acids. The CDR3 nucleotides read TGTGCCAGTTACACCCAACGACGCGGGAGACGGAACACTGAAGCTTTCTTT. Encoded protein: CASYTQRRGRRNTEAFF.

This clone showed up just a few times. V and J are TRBV6-1 and TRBJ1-3, with D unresolved. Looked up from germline, CDR1 is MNHNS and CDR2 is SASEGT. The CDR3 has 15 amino acids. Trimming shortened V by 0 bases and J by 2 bases, and 8 bases separated the two germline ends. The CDR3 DNA is TGTGCCAGCAGTGAAGCGAGTGGTACTGGAAACACCATATATTTT. This gives the protein CASSEASGTGNTIYF.

Worth noting for this clone: At one of its ends the junction is not consistent with the germline gene, which may arise from a read error. The chain couples TRBV6-5 to TRBJ1-3, with D uncertain. The CDR3 has 13 residues. Germline-derived CDR1 and CDR2 are MNHEY and SVGAGI. The CDR3 sequence: CVSSHTGGNTIYF. DNA for the CDR3: TGTGTCAGCAGCCACACGGGGGGAAACACCATATATTTT.

V gene TRBV5-1 combines with J gene TRBJ2-1; 11 bases match TRBD2. V dropped 2 bases and J dropped 4; count of bases not matched to a gene: 2. Germline CDR1 reads SGHRS; CDR2 reads YFSETQ. This CDR3 contains 15 residues. The CDR3 region has the DNA TGCGCCAGCAGCTTTACTAGCGGGAGTTACAATGAGCAGTTCTTC. Amino acids: CASSFTSGSYNEQFF.